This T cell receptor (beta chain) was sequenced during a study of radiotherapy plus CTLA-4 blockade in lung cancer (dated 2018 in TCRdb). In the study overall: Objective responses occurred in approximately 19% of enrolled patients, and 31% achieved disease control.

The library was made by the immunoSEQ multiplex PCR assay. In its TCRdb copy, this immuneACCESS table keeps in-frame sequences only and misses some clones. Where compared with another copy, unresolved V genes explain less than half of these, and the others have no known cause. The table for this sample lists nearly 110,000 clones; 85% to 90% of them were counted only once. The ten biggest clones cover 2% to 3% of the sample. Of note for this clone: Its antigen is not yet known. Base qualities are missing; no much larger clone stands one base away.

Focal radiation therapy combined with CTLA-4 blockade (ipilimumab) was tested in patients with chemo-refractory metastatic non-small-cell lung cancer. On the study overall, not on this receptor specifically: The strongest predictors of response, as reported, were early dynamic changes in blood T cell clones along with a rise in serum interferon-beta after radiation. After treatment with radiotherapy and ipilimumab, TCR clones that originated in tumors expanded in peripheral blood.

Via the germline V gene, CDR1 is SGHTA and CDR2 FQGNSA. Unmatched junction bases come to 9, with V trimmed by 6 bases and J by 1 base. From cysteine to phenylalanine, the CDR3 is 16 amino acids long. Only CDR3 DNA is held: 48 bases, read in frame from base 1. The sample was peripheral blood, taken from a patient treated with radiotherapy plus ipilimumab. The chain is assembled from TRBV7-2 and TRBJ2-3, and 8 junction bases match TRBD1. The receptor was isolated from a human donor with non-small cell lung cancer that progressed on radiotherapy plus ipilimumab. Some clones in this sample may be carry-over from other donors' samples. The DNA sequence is TGTGCCAGCAGACCACCCGGGACAGGCCGCACAGATACGCAGTATTTT. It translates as CASRPPGTGRTDTQYF.